The next 9 T cell receptor beta chains were all read from a single sample in a study of beta chain features in type 1 diabetes. Sequenced material consisted of expressed TCRB transcripts (all of the isolated RNA was reverse transcribed). TCRdb's table, derived via immunoSEQ multiplex PCR, lists solely in-frame clones and lacks some. The sample includes 500,000 to 700,000 clones, roughly 16% seen only once; the top ten take about 0.097%. The sample consisted of naive CD4+ T cells from blood. All receptors come from a man between 18 and 29 years old in good health.

V is TRBV18 and J is TRBJ1-2; no reliable D call. Trimming took off 5 bases at V and 4 bases at J, with 11 bases between the two ends. CDR1 KGHSH and CDR2 LQKENI come from the germline V gene. The CDR3 is 13 residues long. This CDR3 is CASSWSFLYGYTF. The CDR3 DNA sequence: TGTGCCAGCTCATGGAGTTTCCTCTATGGCTACACCTTC.

CDR3: CASSPGGRVGTSYNEQFF. Written as DNA, the CDR3 is TGTGCCAGCTCACCCGGAGGGCGGGTGGGGACTTCCTACAATGAGCAGTTCTTC. The V gene is TRBV18, the J gene TRBJ2-1; weak D call: TRBD2 (6 bases). Trimming took 3 bases from V and 1 from J, leaving 19 bases between them. This CDR3 spans 18 amino acids. Germline values: CDR1 KGHSH, CDR2 LQKENI.

The rearrangement links TRBV28 to TRBJ1-1; D uncertain. CDR1 and CDR2 from the germline V gene are MDHEN and SYDVKM. The V gene lost 4 bases and the J gene lost 0 bases, with 21 bases spanning the gap. The CDR3 has 18 amino acids. Here the CDR3 reads CASSSPSDKGVMNTEAFF. For the CDR3, the DNA is TGTGCCAGCAGTTCCCCTAGCGACAAAGGCGTGATGAACACTGAAGCTTTCTTT. Together with reference TRBV28 and TRBJ1-1, the CDR3 gives the full variable domain: DVKVTQSSRYLVKRTGEKVFLECVQDMDHENMFWYRQDPGLGLRLIYFSYDVKMKEKGDIPEGYSVSREKKERFSLILESASTNQTSMYLCASSSPSDKGVMNTEAFFGQGTRLTVV.

This clone has only a few counts. The junction shows a germline mismatch at one end, possibly a read error. The chain combines TRBV5-1 with TRBJ2-3; D might be TRBD1 (5 bases). Germline V gene sequence: CDR1 SGHRS, CDR2 YFSETQ. The CDR3 sequence is 13 residues long. CDR3 sequence reads: CASSQGGTDTLYF. The CDR3 nucleotides are TGCGCCAGTTCGCAGGGCGGCACAGATACGCTGTATTTT.

This clone was seen more than once but under ten times. The CDR3 here is CASSGARGFSEAFF. CDR3 coding DNA: TGTGCCAGCAGCGGGGCTCGAGGCTTTTCTGAAGCTTTCTTT. This rearrangement joins TRBV9 to TRBJ1-1; the D is unclear. Germline CDR1 is SGDLS and CDR2 is YYNGEE. Trimming removed 3 bases from V and 6 bases from J, with 15 bases in between. The CDR3 runs 14 residues.

The CDR3 region has the DNA TGTGCCAGCAGCCCCGTCCCCCACAGTAACGAGCAGTACTTC. It yields the protein CASSPVPHSNEQYF. The chain is built from TRBV11-2 and TRBJ2-7, with unresolved D. The CDR3 runs 14 residues. The germline V and J ends were trimmed by 5 bases and 5 bases, with 16 bases remaining between them. Germline CDR1 reads SGHAT; CDR2 reads FQNNGV.

As DNA, the CDR3 is TGTGCCAGCTCACCGGACAGGGGGGGCACTGAAGCTTTCTTT. Its protein is CASSPDRGGTEAFF. The chain uses TRBV18 and TRBJ1-1; 10 bases fit TRBD1. This CDR3 comprises 14 residues. Germline CDR1 and CDR2: KGHSH and LQKENI. V lost 3 bases, J lost 4 bases, and 2 bases stayed unmatched.

The chain has TRBV7-3 and TRBJ2-3, with 11 bases aligning to TRBD2. J gave up 1 base and V 5 bases, and 5 bases lay outside the gene matches. CDR3 length: 16 residues. Germline V CDR1 and CDR2: SGHTA, FQGTGA. The CDR3 loop is CASSPLAGGRTDTQYF. The CDR3 DNA sequence: TGTGCCAGCAGCCCTTTAGCGGGGGGGCGCACAGATACGCAGTATTTT.

This clone was seen only a few times. The rearrangement joins TRBV29-1 to TRBJ1-1; perhaps TRBD1 as D (6 bases). Germline V gene sequence: CDR1 SQVTM, CDR2 ANQGSEA. Trimming stripped 4 bases from V and 5 bases from J, with 14 bases between. The CDR3 totals 13 residues. CDR3 amino acids: CSVAGAGRTEAFF. CDR3 in DNA: TGCAGCGTTGCAGGGGCCGGGAGGACTGAAGCTTTCTTT.